Listed below are T cell receptor beta chains from one sample, sequenced in a study of shared clonotypes between healthy human individuals. The data were produced by immunoSEQ multiplex PCR, yet TCRdb's version contains in-frame clones alone and is incomplete. The sample records about 980,000 clones, around 80% being singletons. The specimen sequenced was memory CD4+ T cells sorted from blood. The source is a man aged 18 to 29 in good health. The CDR3 runs from the conserved cysteine through the conserved F or W.

v_call,j_call,cdr3_aa
TRBV6-1,TRBJ1-6,CASSGTPNNSPLHF
TRBV2,TRBJ1-1,CASSGDSREAFF
TRBV5-6,TRBJ2-3,CASSGGTGGSDTQYF
TRBV11-2,TRBJ2-7,CASSLVLDYLYEQYF
TRBV18,TRBJ2-1,CASSPLGQQFF
TRBV5-1,TRBJ1-6,CASSLKTGSPNSPLHF
TRBV4-1,TRBJ2-3,CASSPYTGGRTDTQYF
TRBV7-2,TRBJ1-6,CASSQGFVNSPLHF
TRBV5-1,TRBJ2-5,CASSLESSGGQETQYF
TRBV5-1,TRBJ2-1,CASSLGSGGYNEQFF
TRBV18,TRBJ2-2,CASSLMNTGELFF
TRBV9,TRBJ2-1,CASGRSQPGRNEQFF
TRBV27,TRBJ1-5,CASSRQGLGNQPQHF
TRBV10-3,TRBJ2-5,CAISIGTEETQYF
TRBV28,TRBJ1-5,CASSLDRGDQPQHF
TRBV5-1,TRBJ2-7,CASSLAQTGGNEQYF